Presented here are 31 T cell receptor beta chains from one specimen sequenced in a study of cytomegalovirus exposure and HLA in healthy donors. 60 Vbeta and 13 Jbeta primers were used in PCR. Clones were sequenced by immunoSEQ multiplex PCR, and TCRdb holds only the in-frame ones, with some missing. The data hold some 110,000 clones, with around 80% observed a single time. The sequenced sample consisted of PBMCs. The source of these receptors is a woman in her forties or fifties in good health and CMV-seropositive.

About this clone itself: Sequence at one end of the junction differs from germline and may be a read error. The chain combines TRBV7-9 with TRBJ1-2, with D perhaps TRBD1 (5 bases). The CDR3 is made up of 11 amino acids. Germline CDR1 reads SEHNR; CDR2 reads FQNEAQ (reference sequence). In DNA form, the CDR3 reads TGTTCCAGCACTAAGGCGGGGGACTACACCTTC. Translation gives CSSTKAGDYTF.

This clone was seen a few times. V usage is TRBV2 and J usage is TRBJ1-3; 8 positions match TRBD1. Germline assignment: CDR1 SNHLY and CDR2 FYNNEI. This CDR3 has 16 amino acids. J lost 4 bases, V lost 3 bases, and 8 bases had no gene match. CDR3 bases: TGTGCCAGCAGTGACTGGACAGGGTTGGTGGGAAACACCATATATTTT. Its protein product is CASSDWTGLVGNTIYF.

The CDR3 DNA follows: TGTGCCAGCAGTCTCAAACGGGTCGGGTATCAGCCCCAGCATTTT. Protein sequence: CASSLKRVGYQPQHF. This rearrangement joins TRBV7-9 to TRBJ1-5; the D is unclear. V was trimmed by 6 bases and J by 5 bases, leaving 17 bases between them. This CDR3 spans 15 amino acids. Per the germline V gene, CDR1 is SEHNR and CDR2 is FQNEAQ (reference sequence).

The chain links TRBV5-6 to TRBJ2-4; D may be TRBD2 (5 bases). Trimming removed 2 bases from V and 0 bases from J, with 18 bases in between. This CDR3 contains 18 residues. Looked up from germline, CDR1 is SGHDT and CDR2 is YYEEEE. CDR3 region: CASSFSLGARLAKNIQYF. Written as DNA, the CDR3 is TGTGCCAGCAGCTTCTCCCTGGGAGCCCGGCTAGCCAAAAACATTCAGTACTTC.

This clone has more than one count but fewer than ten. The CDR3 region has the DNA TGTGCCAGCAGCGTGAGGGGGCGGGAGACCCAGTACTTC. It yields the protein CASSVRGRETQYF. This chain uses TRBV9 with TRBJ2-5; TRBD1 aligns across 7 bases. The CDR3 contains 13 residues. J lost 5 bases, V lost 2 bases, and 3 bases had no gene match. Germline V lookup: CDR1 SGDLS, CDR2 YYNGEE.

The chain recombines TRBV9 with TRBJ1-2; a possible D gene is TRBD1 (6 bases). V lost 6 bases and J lost 4, with 16 bases in between. CDR1 and CDR2 (germline): SGDLS, YYNGEE. CDR3 size: 14 residues. The CDR3 sequence: CASKKGDLSYGYTF. The CDR3 DNA follows: TGTGCCAGCAAGAAGGGGGATTTGAGCTATGGCTACACCTTC. Looking up the rest from reference TRBV9 and TRBJ1-2 gives the full variable domain: DSGVTQTPKHLITATGQRVTLRCSPRSGDLSVYWYQQSLDQGLQFLIQYYNGEERAKGNILERFSAQQFPDLHSELNLSSLELGDSALYFCASKKGDLSYGYTFGSGTRLTVV.

The chain combines TRBV14 with TRBJ2-1, with 9 bases fitting TRBD2. The ends lost 2 bases at V and 4 bases at J; junction bases unmatched: 3. Germline V lookup: CDR1 SGHDN, CDR2 FVKESK. CDR3 length: 15 amino acids. CDR3 in amino acids: CASSQQTSGYNEQFF. The CDR3 DNA sequence: TGTGCCAGCAGCCAACAGACTAGCGGATACAATGAGCAGTTCTTC.

CDR3 sequence reads: CASRLLLGAREKLFF. The CDR3 DNA reads TGTGCCAGCAGATTACTACTGGGGGCGCGTGAAAAACTGTTTTTT. The chain joins TRBV2 to TRBJ1-4; D is perhaps TRBD1 (6 bases). Germline CDR1 is SNHLY and CDR2 is FYNNEI. Trimming took 6 bases from V and 7 from J, leaving 18 bases between them. CDR3 length: 15 amino acids. Full variable domain (remainder filled in from reference TRBV2 and TRBJ1-4): EPEVTQTPSHQVTQMGQEVILRCVPISNHLYFYWYRQILGQKVEFLVSFYNNEISEKSEIFDDQFSVERPDGSNFTLKIRSTKLEDSAMYFCASRLLLGAREKLFFGSGTQLSVL.

The J gene is TRBJ2-2, the V gene TRBV18; no firm D call. Per the germline V gene, CDR1 is KGHSH and CDR2 is LQKENI. V was pared by 1 base and J by 3 bases, with 9 bases between. There are 15 residues in the CDR3. The chain's CDR3 is CASSPLRKDTGELFF. CDR3 in DNA: TGTGCCAGCTCACCACTGAGGAAGGACACCGGGGAGCTGTTTTTT.

This clone was recorded a few times. V gene TRBV5-4 combines with J gene TRBJ2-5; 9 bases fit TRBD2. CDR1 and CDR2 from the germline V gene are SGHNT and YYREEE (reference sequence). There are 17 residues in the CDR3. The junction had 12 bases not matched to a gene; V was cut back by 1 base and J by 5 bases. CDR3 sequence: CASSLIGRTAGGETQYF. The CDR3 nucleotides read TGTGCCAGCAGCTTGATCGGGCGCACGGCGGGGGGGGAGACCCAGTACTTC.

This chain links TRBV7-9 with TRBJ1-3; D is unclear. Germline-derived CDR1 and CDR2 are SEHNR and FQNEAQ (reference sequence). The CDR3 loop spans 15 amino acids. V was cut by 3 bases and J by 0 bases, with 9 bases left in between. CDR3: CASSFEGVSGNTIYF. DNA for the CDR3: TGTGCCAGCAGCTTTGAGGGAGTCTCTGGAAACACCATATATTTT. The complete variable domain, with remaining parts taken from reference TRBV7-9 and TRBJ1-3, reads DTGVSQNPRHKITKRGQNVTFRCDPISEHNRLYWYRQTLGQGPEFLTYFQNEAQLEKSRLLSDRFSAERPKGSFSTLEIQRTEQGDSAMYLCASSFEGVSGNTIYFGEGSWLTVV.

The gene calls are TRBV6-4 and TRBJ1-3; unclear D gene. This CDR3 is 13 amino acids long. The V end lost 3 bases, the J end lost 2 bases, and 5 bases lay between the germline ends. CDR1 and CDR2 from the germline V gene are MRHNA and SNTAGT. CDR3 sequence (DNA): TGTGCCAGCAGTGAAGTAGCTGGAAACACCATATATTTT. Its translation is CASSEVAGNTIYF.

The rearrangement joins TRBV28 to TRBJ1-5, with 9 positions matching TRBD1. In germline, CDR1 is MDHEN, CDR2 SYDVKM. The trim removed 6 bases at V and 4 bases at J, leaving 7 bases unmatched. This CDR3 has 15 residues. Here the CDR3 DNA reads TGTGCCAGCAGGAAACAGGGGGCGCGTAATCAGCCCCAGCATTTT. This translates into CASRKQGARNQPQHF.

The chain combines TRBV7-2 with TRBJ2-1; the match to TRBD2 covers 10 bases. V trimming: 4 bases; J trimming: 2 bases; junction bases outside the gene matches: 5. In germline, CDR1 is SGHTA, CDR2 FQGNSA. The CDR3 covers 16 residues. For the CDR3, the DNA is TGTGCCAGCAGCTCGGAGAGCGGGGGGGCCTACAATGAGCAGTTCTTC. It codes for CASSSESGGAYNEQFF.

The chain recombines TRBV21-1 with TRBJ2-7; no DNA check was done on the table's D call, TRBD1. TRBV21-1 is noted as a pseudogene. This CDR3 spans 16 amino acids. CDR3 sequence: CASSIIGQGKLYEQYF. In DNA form, the CDR3 reads TGTGCCAGCAGCATTATTGGACAGGGTAAACTCTACGAGCAGTACTTC.

The table lists this clone with a count of one. The chain uses TRBV9 and TRBJ2-1, with TRBD2 matching over 12 bases. The CDR3 spans 17 residues. V shed 4 bases and J 3 bases; nucleotides not matched to a gene: 8. Germline CDR1 and CDR2: SGDLS and YYNGEE. The CDR3 bases are TGTGCCAGCAGCCCCCGGACTAGCGGGGAGATCTACAATGAGCAGTTCTTC. It is translated as CASSPRTSGEIYNEQFF.

This rearrangement joins TRBV27 to TRBJ2-2, with 9 bases aligning to TRBD1. This CDR3 is 15 amino acids long. CDR1 is MNHEY, CDR2 SMNVEV, per germline (reference sequence). The V segment lost 3 bases and the J segment 6 bases; nucleotides outside the gene matches: 5. Here the CDR3 reads CASSLPGTGPGELFF. CDR3 DNA sequence: TGTGCCAGCAGTTTGCCGGGGACAGGGCCCGGGGAGCTGTTTTTT.

V is TRBV6-1 and J is TRBJ2-1; 8 bases match TRBD2. V gave up 6 bases and J gave up 0 bases; unmatched junction bases: 4. CDR3 size: 15 residues. Germline loops: CDR1 MNHNS, CDR2 SASEGT. CDR3 DNA sequence: TGTGCCAGCAGCGCCGGGACTAGCTCCTACAATGAGCAGTTCTTC. Translation: CASSAGTSSYNEQFF.

The chain joins TRBV5-1 to TRBJ1-1; no clear D gene. Germline V gene lookup returns CDR1 SGHRS and CDR2 YFSETQ. The V and J ends lost 4 bases and 5 bases respectively, with 15 bases between them. The CDR3 runs 14 residues. The CDR3: CASSPTAGSTEAFF. Here the CDR3 DNA reads TGCGCCAGCAGCCCGACGGCGGGGAGTACTGAAGCTTTCTTT. Complete variable domain (other parts from reference TRBV5-1 and TRBJ1-1): KAGVTQTPRYLIKTRGQQVTLSCSPISGHRSVSWYQQTPGQGLQFLFEYFSETQRNKGNFPGRFSGRQFSNSRSEMNVSTLELGDSALYLCASSPTAGSTEAFFGQGTRLTVV.

The chain joins TRBV5-1 to TRBJ1-1, with 7 bases lining up with TRBD1. Per germline, CDR1 SGHRS and CDR2 YFSETQ. The CDR3 runs to 14 residues. The ends lost 5 bases at V and 5 bases at J; junction bases unmatched: 9. CDR3 loop: CASSSTGRGTEAFF. CDR3 bases: TGCGCCAGCAGTTCGACAGGGAGAGGAACTGAAGCTTTCTTT. Filled out from reference TRBV5-1 and TRBJ1-1, the complete variable domain reads KAGVTQTPRYLIKTRGQQVTLSCSPISGHRSVSWYQQTPGQGLQFLFEYFSETQRNKGNFPGRFSGRQFSNSRSEMNVSTLELGDSALYLCASSSTGRGTEAFFGQGTRLTVV.

This chain links TRBV5-1 with TRBJ2-7, with D unclear. There are 13 residues in the CDR3. V lost 1 base and J 5 bases, leaving 10 bases between the germline ends. Germline CDR1 is SGHRS and CDR2 is YFSETQ. Here the CDR3 reads CASSLPELDEQYF. CDR3 coding DNA: TGCGCCAGCAGCTTGCCAGAATTGGACGAGCAGTACTTC.

The chain has TRBV19 and TRBJ1-2; TRBD1 matches 8 bases. The CDR3 consists of 11 residues. V shed 10 bases and J 6 bases; nucleotides not matched to a gene: 4. Germline CDR1 reads LNHDA; CDR2 reads SQIVND (reference sequence). CDR3 sequence reads: CATRTGNGYTF. The CDR3 DNA reads as TGTGCCACCCGGACAGGGAATGGCTACACCTTC.

The V call is TRBV28, the J call TRBJ1-4; 8 bases line up with TRBD1. The CDR3 is 15 residues long. Germline V gene data show CDR1 as MDHEN and CDR2 as SYDVKM. V shed 3 bases and J 6 bases; nucleotides not matched to a gene: 6. As DNA, the CDR3 is TGTGCCAGCAGTTTTCCTGGACAGGGTCATGAAAAACTGTTTTTT. Protein product: CASSFPGQGHEKLFF.

The V gene is TRBV13, the J gene TRBJ1-1; possibly TRBD1 for D (5 bases). There are 12 residues in the CDR3. Trimming pared 3 bases from V and 11 bases from J, leaving 13 bases between. Germline V CDR1 and CDR2: PRHDT, FYEKMQ (reference sequence). The CDR3 sequence is CASSFAGIEAFF. DNA of the CDR3: TGTGCCAGCAGCTTCGCAGGGATCGAGGCTTTCTTT.

This chain uses TRBV28 with TRBJ1-1; no firm D call. The CDR3 is made up of 14 amino acids. Germline CDR1 MDHEN, CDR2 SYDVKM. Trimming removed 10 bases from V and 1 base from J, with 16 bases in between. In DNA form, the CDR3 reads TGTGCCACCCAGACATCTGTAGGGAACACTGAAGCTTTCTTT. Encoded protein: CATQTSVGNTEAFF.

There are a few counts of this clone. The chain couples TRBV30 to TRBJ1-1; TRBD1 matches at 7 bases. The CDR3 contains 15 residues. V gave up 0 bases and J gave up 1 base; unmatched junction bases: 5. The germline V gene has CDR1 GTSNPN and CDR2 SVGIG (reference sequence). The CDR3 DNA reads as TGTGCCTGGAGTGTATGGGGGACAGAGAACACTGAAGCTTTCTTT. Translating gives CAWSVWGTENTEAFF.

This chain joins TRBV4-2 and TRBJ1-6; 7 positions match TRBD1. V was pared by 1 base and J by 5 bases, with 5 bases of the junction left unmatched. CDR1 LGHNA and CDR2 YNFKEQ come from the germline V gene. CDR3 length: 16 amino acids. This CDR3 reads CASSQVRGRDNSPLHF. The CDR3 DNA follows: TGTGCCAGCAGCCAAGTGAGGGGGCGCGATAATTCACCCCTCCACTTT.

V usage is TRBV27 and J usage is TRBJ2-1; 10 bases map to TRBD2. Germline V gene sequence: CDR1 MNHEY, CDR2 SMNVEV (reference sequence). The CDR3 loop spans 14 amino acids. After removal of 6 bases from V and 5 bases from J, the junction contained 4 bases not matched to a gene. The CDR3 sequence: CASRSSGGNNEQFF. CDR3 coding DNA: TGTGCCAGCAGGTCTAGCGGGGGCAACAATGAGCAGTTCTTC.

The genes are TRBV7-2 and TRBJ1-1; TRBD1 matches at 8 bases. CDR3 length: 15 residues. The germline gives CDR1 SGHTA, CDR2 FQGNSA. The J segment lost 0 bases and the V segment lost 4 bases, leaving 4 bases of the junction unmatched. CDR3 DNA sequence: TGTGCCAGCAGCTATTTGGACAGGGTGAACACTGAAGCTTTCTTT. Translated: CASSYLDRVNTEAFF.

This sequence joins TRBV15 and TRBJ1-3, with 10 nucleotides matching TRBD1. The CDR3 contains 20 residues. The V gene end was trimmed by 0 bases and the J gene end by 0 bases; junction bases not matched to a gene: 11. Germline V lookup: CDR1 LNHNV, CDR2 YYDKDF (reference sequence). The CDR3 bases are TGTGCCACCAGCAGAGATTTCGTCCGGACAGGGGGGCACTCTGGAAACACCATATATTTT. Its protein is CATSRDFVRTGGHSGNTIYF.

The chain recombines TRBV6-1 with TRBJ1-2; D uncertain. Germline CDR1 reads MNHNS; CDR2 reads SASEGT. The CDR3 extends over 14 amino acids. V was trimmed by 6 bases and J by 2 bases, leaving 13 bases between them. Here the CDR3 reads CASREGASNYGYTF. CDR3 nucleotide sequence: TGTGCCAGCAGAGAGGGAGCCTCCAACTATGGCTACACCTTC.